Each of the 21 T cell receptor beta chains below was sequenced from the same sample in a study of radiation and T cells in renal cell carcinoma. The method was immunoSEQ multiplex PCR; TCRdb's version includes in-frame clones alone and lacks a portion of them. Among about 140,000 clones listed, 75% to 90% were seen once. Time point: baseline pretreatment blood. The treatment: 15 Gy SBRT to primary tumor, nephrectomy 4 weeks later. The starting material was blood, obtained from a patient whose treatment included radiotherapy and nephrectomy. The receptors stem from a woman in her forties or fifties with renal cell carcinoma.

The chain links TRBV5-4 to TRBJ1-1, with 8 bases matching TRBD1. The V and J ends lost 0 bases and 2 bases, in that order; junction bases with no gene match: 6. The CDR3 is made up of 16 amino acids. The V gene's germline CDR1 is SGHNT and CDR2 YYREEE (reference sequence). The CDR3 nucleotides are TGTGCCAGCAGCTTGGGGGCAGGGGGCCTAAACACTGAAGCTTTCTTT. This gives the protein CASSLGAGGLNTEAFF.

The rearrangement joins TRBV5-4 to TRBJ1-1; 7 positions agree with TRBD1. With V trimmed by 4 bases and J by 2 bases, 8 bases remained unmatched. Germline-derived CDR1 and CDR2 are SGHNT and YYREEE (reference sequence). The CDR3 runs to 15 residues. CDR3 in amino acids: CASSIERDRNTEAFF. The CDR3 nucleotides are TGTGCCAGCAGCATAGAAAGGGACAGAAACACTGAAGCTTTCTTT.

This clone was picked up a small number of times. The chain carries TRBV2 and TRBJ1-3; D remains ambiguous. From germline, CDR1 is SNHLY and CDR2 FYNNEI. V lost 7 bases to trimming and J lost 1 base, with 5 bases between them. CDR3 length: 12 amino acids. CDR3 DNA: TGTGCCAGCACCATGTCTGGAAACACCATATATTTT. This sequence encodes CASTMSGNTIYF.

This clone was observed a single time. The rearrangement uses TRBV6-6 and TRBJ2-1; D is unresolved. This CDR3 region has 13 residues. The germline V gene has CDR1 MNHNY and CDR2 SVGAGI (reference sequence). Trimming removed 2 bases from V and 8 bases from J, with 10 bases in between. The CDR3 coding sequence is TGTGCCAGCAGTTACGAAGCTCGGTATGAGCAGTTCTTC. Its protein product is CASSYEARYEQFF.

The chain has TRBV5-6 and TRBJ1-1; no firm D call. Germline V CDR1 and CDR2: SGHDT, YYEEEE. The CDR3 has 14 residues. V lost 2 bases and J lost 1, with 9 bases in between. The CDR3 DNA reads TGTGCCAGCAGCTTTCCCTCGGCGAACACTGAAGCTTTCTTT. As protein: CASSFPSANTEAFF.

The chain recombines TRBV29-1 with TRBJ2-7; 7 bases are shared with TRBD2. The V segment lost 3 bases and the J segment 5 bases; nucleotides outside the gene matches: 7. From germline, CDR1 is SQVTM and CDR2 ANQGSEA. CDR3 length equals 13 residues. Here the CDR3 DNA reads TGCAGCGTTGATGTCGGGGGGTCCCACGAGCAGTACTTC. This sequence encodes CSVDVGGSHEQYF.

The chain couples TRBV7-9 to TRBJ2-7, with D unclear. The CDR3 has 11 amino acids. Germline CDR1 reads SEHNR; CDR2 reads FQNEAQ (reference sequence). Trimming stripped 2 bases from V and 5 bases from J, with 4 bases between. In DNA, the CDR3 is TGTGCCAGCAGCTTATGGGACGAGCAGTACTTC. Translated: CASSLWDEQYF.

The chain combines TRBV5-1 with TRBJ1-4; D possibly corresponds to TRBD1 (5 bases). V gave up 2 bases and J gave up 5 bases, with 13 bases separating them. Germline V gene sequence: CDR1 SGHRS, CDR2 YFSETQ. The CDR3 contains 15 residues. CDR3 region: CASSLAGTVNEKLFF. CDR3 in DNA: TGCGCCAGCAGCTTAGCCGGGACGGTGAATGAAAAACTGTTTTTT. Looking up the rest from reference TRBV5-1 and TRBJ1-4 gives the full variable domain: KAGVTQTPRYLIKTRGQQVTLSCSPISGHRSVSWYQQTPGQGLQFLFEYFSETQRNKGNFPGRFSGRQFSNSRSEMNVSTLELGDSALYLCASSLAGTVNEKLFFGSGTQLSVL.

The CDR3 is CASSIPGQYSYEQYF. The CDR3 nucleotides read TGTGCCAGCAGTATTCCGGGACAGTACTCCTACGAGCAGTACTTC. V and J are TRBV28 and TRBJ2-7; 7 nucleotides align to TRBD1. This CDR3 is 15 amino acids long. CDR1 is MDHEN, CDR2 SYDVKM, per germline. Trimming cost V 5 bases and J 0 bases; bases outside gene matches: 7.

The CDR3 spells CASSRRTGHTGELFF. The CDR3 DNA follows: TGTGCCAGCAGTAGACGGACAGGGCATACCGGGGAGCTGTTTTTT. J is TRBJ2-2 and V is TRBV6-5; 8 bases align to TRBD1. The CDR3 covers 15 residues. J gave up 5 bases and V 5 bases, and 7 bases lay outside the gene matches. Germline V gene lookup returns CDR1 MNHEY and CDR2 SVGAGI.

The chain recombines TRBV27 with TRBJ1-1; D gene uncertain. The V gene's germline CDR1 is MNHEY and CDR2 SMNVEV (reference sequence). V was cut by 4 bases and J by 5 bases, with 14 bases left in between. CDR3 size: 14 residues. The CDR3 reads CASSWRRTGTEAFF. For the CDR3, the DNA is TGTGCCAGCAGTTGGCGGCGAACGGGGACTGAAGCTTTCTTT.

The V and J genes are TRBV4-3 and TRBJ2-1; TRBD2 matches at 9 bases. Germline loops: CDR1 LGHNA, CDR2 YSLEER. The CDR3 runs 16 residues. V trimming: 0 bases; J trimming: 9 bases; junction bases outside the gene matches: 9. This chain's CDR3 is CASSQDARREGREQFF. The CDR3 DNA follows: TGCGCCAGCAGCCAAGATGCGAGGCGGGAGGGGCGTGAGCAGTTCTTC.

In its sample, this clone was seen a few times. The chain links TRBV18 to TRBJ2-7, with 8 positions matching TRBD1. The germline V gene encodes CDR1 KGHSH and CDR2 LQKENI. This CDR3 has 14 residues. Unmatched junction bases numbered 5, after V lost 3 bases and J lost 4 bases. The CDR3 here is CASSPRGPPYEQYF. The DNA of the CDR3 is TGTGCCAGCTCACCCAGGGGGCCACCTTACGAGCAGTACTTC.

A remark on this clone: Germline is not matched at one junction end, which may reflect a read error. The chain is built from TRBV5-7 and TRBJ1-6; D not certain. TRBV5-7 carries the ORF label, with uncertain function. The CDR3 runs 12 residues. CDR3 bases: TGTGCCAGCAGGATTGCGGACGCTATGAAAAAGTTT. This gives the protein CASRIADAMKKF.

This clone was counted a few times. V usage is TRBV15 and J usage is TRBJ1-5; tentative D call: TRBD1 (5 bases). CDR3 size: 12 residues. V lost 9 bases and J lost 10, with 16 bases in between. In germline, CDR1 is LNHNV, CDR2 YYDKDF (reference sequence). In nucleotides, the CDR3 is TGTGCCACTAGCGGGCCGACAGATCCCCAGCATTTT. Protein product: CATSGPTDPQHF.

This clone was detected once. The chain employs TRBV6-6 and TRBJ1-1; unclear D gene. From germline, CDR1 is MNHNY and CDR2 SVGAGI (reference sequence). The V end lost 5 bases, the J end lost 0 bases, and 16 bases lay between the germline ends. The CDR3 spans 16 residues. CDR3 DNA sequence: TGTGCCAGCAGTCCCCCTGGAGCCGGGGTGAACACTGAAGCTTTCTTT. Translated, it gives CASSPPGAGVNTEAFF.

The V call is TRBV6-1, the J call TRBJ2-3, with 7 bases fitting TRBD2. The V gene's germline CDR1 is MNHNS and CDR2 SASEGT. The CDR3 has 13 residues. Trimming cost V 11 bases and J 5 bases; bases outside gene matches: 10. The CDR3 here is CALGEGPRDTQYF. Here the CDR3 DNA reads TGTGCCCTGGGGGAGGGCCCCAGAGATACGCAGTATTTT.

The J gene is TRBJ1-3, the V gene TRBV7-2, with TRBD1 matching 10 bases. The length of the CDR3 is 16 residues. The junction had 7 bases not matched to a gene; V was cut back by 4 bases and J by 4 bases. Germline CDR1 SGHTA, CDR2 FQGNSA. Here the CDR3 reads CASSSRQGARGNTIYF. CDR3 bases: TGTGCCAGCAGCTCTCGACAGGGGGCGAGGGGAAACACCATATATTTT.

This clone came up once. Here the CDR3 omits its conserved ending phenylalanine or tryptophan, so a read error is the likely source. No DNA is shown, since the ends of the CDR3 on it are uncertain; the CDR3 is the one TCRdb lists. The chain recombines TRBV6-6 with TRBJ2-7; the listed D gene, TRBD1, was not tested against the DNA. Germline CDR1 is MNHNY and CDR2 is SVGAGI (reference sequence). Both ends counted, the CDR3 spans 12 residues. Here the CDR3 reads CASSYPGQAPRR.

The chain links TRBV5-1 to TRBJ2-3; maybe TRBD1 (6 bases). Trimming removed 2 bases from V and 2 bases from J, with 9 bases in between. In germline, CDR1 is SGHRS, CDR2 YFSETQ. The CDR3 contains 14 residues. CDR3 nucleotides: TGCGCCAGCAGCTTAGGACAGTTCACAGATACGCAGTATTTT. This sequence encodes CASSLGQFTDTQYF. The full variable domain, its missing parts supplied by reference TRBV5-1 and TRBJ2-3, is KAGVTQTPRYLIKTRGQQVTLSCSPISGHRSVSWYQQTPGQGLQFLFEYFSETQRNKGNFPGRFSGRQFSNSRSEMNVSTLELGDSALYLCASSLGQFTDTQYFGPGTRLTVL.

CDR3 loop: CASSLFPSGISYEQYF. In DNA form, the CDR3 reads TGTGCCAGCAGTTTATTCCCTAGCGGGATCTCCTACGAGCAGTACTTC. This rearrangement joins TRBV27 to TRBJ2-7; 9 nucleotides line up with TRBD2. J was trimmed by 0 bases and V by 1 base; bases with no gene match: 4. The germline V gene has CDR1 MNHEY and CDR2 SMNVEV (reference sequence). The CDR3 covers 16 residues.